A selection of T cell receptor beta chains follows, all from one sample in a study of T cell responses to AZD1222 COVID-19 vaccine. Clones were read by immunoSEQ multiplex PCR, and TCRdb kept only the in-frame ones, dropping some. The table has some 120,000 clones, about 91% seen once. Specimen: peripheral blood, collected on day 0 of AZD1222 vaccination. The receptors stem from an adult in good health. Both conserved end residues are part of each CDR3. D genes are given only for firm matches. Part of the rows lack a size; the others show once, few, many or a class for expanded clones.

size: NA; D: TRBD2; V: TRBV6-5; length: 15; J: TRBJ2-7; DNA: TGTGCCAGCATTCGCCGATACGGGAGGAGCTACGAGCAGTACTTC; CDR3: CASIRRYGRSYEQYF
size: NA; D: TRBD1; V: TRBV29-1; length: 14; J: TRBJ1-4; DNA: TGCAGCGTGGCCCCAGGGACAGGGGGTGAAAAACTGTTTTTT; CDR3: CSVAPGTGGEKLFF
size: few; D: NA; V: TRBV6-5; length: 12; J: TRBJ1-2; DNA: TGTGCCAGCAGTTACATGGGGACTGGCTACACCTTC; CDR3: CASSYMGTGYTF
size: NA; D: TRBD1; V: TRBV5-1; length: 14; J: TRBJ1-1; DNA: TGCGCCAGCAGCTTGGACAGGGGGAGGACTGAAGCTTTCTTT; CDR3: CASSLDRGRTEAFF
size: NA; D: TRBD1; V: TRBV2; length: 15; J: TRBJ1-2; DNA: TGTGCCAGCACCAGAGGTCCTGACAGGGATGGTGGCTACACCTTC; CDR3: CASTRGPDRDGGYTF
size: NA; D: TRBD1; V: TRBV20-1; length: 14; J: TRBJ1-6; DNA: TGCAGTGCTAGTTCGGGACAGTTGAGATCACCCCTCCACTTT; CDR3: CSASSGQLRSPLHF
size: NA; D: NA; V: TRBV5-5; length: 11; J: TRBJ1-2; DNA: TGTGCCAGCAGCTTGAGGGAGGGTCGCACCTTC; CDR3: CASSLREGRTF
size: once; D: NA; V: TRBV7-2; length: 14; J: TRBJ1-5; DNA: TGTGCCAGCAGCCCCGGCAGGGGAAATCAGCCCCAGCATTTT; CDR3: CASSPGRGNQPQHF
size: few; D: NA; V: TRBV19; length: 16; J: TRBJ1-5; DNA: TGTGCCAGTAGTCAAATGCGGACCCTTAGCAATCAGCCCCAGCATTTT; CDR3: CASSQMRTLSNQPQHF
size: NA; D: NA; V: TRBV4-2; length: 15; J: TRBJ2-5; DNA: TGTGCCAGCAGCCAAGAGTCAGGGGCTCCAGAGACCCAGTACTTC; CDR3: CASSQESGAPETQYF
size: NA; D: TRBD2; V: TRBV7-6; length: 17; J: TRBJ2-1; DNA: TGTGCCAGCAGCTTGGCCCCTTCCCTGACTAGCGGCGGTGAGCAGTTCTTC; CDR3: CASSLAPSLTSGGEQFF
size: NA; D: TRBD2; V: TRBV15; length: 16; J: TRBJ2-7; DNA: TGTGCCACCAGCAGAGGGCGAACTAGCGGTATCTACGAGCAGTACTTC; CDR3: CATSRGRTSGIYEQYF
size: NA; D: NA; V: TRBV5-4; length: 17; J: TRBJ1-2; DNA: TGTGCCAGCAGTTCCCGACGCCAGGAGAGGATTAGCTATGGCTACACCTTC; CDR3: CASSSRRQERISYGYTF
size: NA; D: NA; V: TRBV19; length: 16; J: TRBJ2-2; DNA: TGTGCCAGTAGTATGCCGGGGAGTTGGAACACCGGGGAGCTGTTTTTT; CDR3: CASSMPGSWNTGELFF
size: once; D: NA; V: TRBV5-6; length: 15; J: TRBJ2-5; DNA: TGTGCCAGCAGCTTGGAGAGACTACGGGGCGAGACCCAGTACTTC; CDR3: CASSLERLRGETQYF
size: NA; D: TRBD1; V: TRBV27; length: 17; J: TRBJ2-3; DNA: TGTGCCAGCAGTTTAAACAGCGGAGACAGGGGGCCCGATACGCAGTATTTT; CDR3: CASSLNSGDRGPDTQYF
size: NA; D: TRBD1; V: TRBV24-1; length: 18; J: TRBJ2-1; DNA: TGTGCCACCAGTGACCAGCGCCCCAAGGGGGCCCCCTACAATGAGCAGTTCTTC; CDR3: CATSDQRPKGAPYNEQFF
size: NA; D: TRBD1; V: TRBV5-1; length: 17; J: TRBJ1-4; DNA: TGCGCCAGCAGCCCGACCGGGACAGATTCGACTAATGAAAAACTGTTTTTT; CDR3: CASSPTGTDSTNEKLFF
size: NA; D: TRBD1; V: TRBV25-1; length: 17; J: TRBJ1-2; DNA: TGTGCCAGCAGCCCGCCGGGACAGGCCTCACCCGGCGATGGCTACACCTTC; CDR3: CASSPPGQASPGDGYTF
size: NA; D: NA; V: TRBV7-8; length: 16; J: TRBJ2-7; DNA: TGTGCCAGCAGCTTAGCGGCTAGCAGTAGATCCTACGAGCAGTACTTC; CDR3: CASSLAASSRSYEQYF
size: NA; D: NA; V: TRBV4-2; length: 13; J: TRBJ1-2; DNA: TGTGCCAGCAGCCAGAAGGGGAACTATGGCTACACCTTC; CDR3: CASSQKGNYGYTF
size: NA; D: TRBD1; V: TRBV10-3; length: 13; J: TRBJ1-2; DNA: TGTGCCATCTTGGGACAGGGTCGATATGGCTACACCTTC; CDR3: CAILGQGRYGYTF